The 13 T cell receptor beta chains in this list originate from one sample, sequenced in a study of blood T cell repertoires in COVID-19. Only in-frame clones appear in the TCRdb table, and some are missing; sequencing was by immunoSEQ multiplex PCR. The sample comprises about 100,000 clones, around 90% of which are singletons, and 5% rests with the top ten. The specimen was peripheral blood. These receptors all stem from a human donor in a cohort sampled during active COVID-19.

This chain joins TRBV7-2 and TRBJ2-5, with TRBD2 identical over 7 bases. Germline values: CDR1 SGHTA, CDR2 FQGNSA. This CDR3 region has 15 residues. V shed 5 bases, J shed 5 bases, and the junction held 11 bases outside the gene matches. This CDR3 reads CASSPGAGVRETQYF. Here the CDR3 DNA reads TGTGCCAGCAGCCCCGGCGCGGGAGTACGGGAGACCCAGTACTTC.

V gene TRBV20-1 combines with J gene TRBJ1-2; D gene ambiguous. CDR1 is DFQATT and CDR2 is SNEGSKA in the germline V gene (reference sequence). The ends were cut back, 5 bases at V and 4 bases at J, with 5 bases in the middle. This CDR3 is 10 amino acids long. CDR3 residues: CSAPSYGYTF. In nucleotides, the CDR3 is TGCAGTGCTCCTTCCTATGGCTACACCTTC.

J is TRBJ2-7 and V is TRBV7-2, with 11 bases matching TRBD2. This CDR3 has 14 residues. The germline CDR1 and CDR2 sequences are SGHTA and FQGNSA. After removal of 5 bases from V and 4 bases from J, the junction contained 4 bases not matched to a gene. The chain's CDR3 is CASSVGLADYEQYF. The CDR3, as DNA: TGTGCCAGCAGCGTGGGACTAGCGGATTACGAGCAGTACTTC.

The chain links TRBV7-2 to TRBJ1-1, with no clear D. The CDR3 is 13 amino acids. Germline V CDR1 and CDR2: SGHTA, FQGNSA. V lost 5 bases and J lost 1, with 8 bases in between. CDR3 coding DNA: TGTGCCAGCAGCGAAGGAGGGAACACTGAAGCTTTCTTT. Translation gives CASSEGGNTEAFF.

CDR3 sequence (DNA): TGCGCCAGCAGCGCATCCGGGACAGGGAACTATGGCTACACCTTC. This encodes CASSASGTGNYGYTF. The chain employs TRBV5-1 and TRBJ1-2; 9 bases map to TRBD1. V gave up 4 bases and J gave up 2 bases; unmatched junction bases: 6. Per germline, CDR1 SGHRS and CDR2 YFSETQ. The CDR3 contains 15 residues.

This rearrangement joins TRBV18 to TRBJ2-1, with a weak D call TRBD1 (6 bases). Per the germline V gene, CDR1 is KGHSH and CDR2 is LQKENI. The CDR3 contains 15 residues. V shed 4 bases and J shed 8 bases, with 18 bases lying between them. For the CDR3, the DNA is TGTGCCAGCTCACTTTTGGAACAGGGTAGGCATGAGCAGTTCTTC. This codes for CASSLLEQGRHEQFF.

The chain combines TRBV10-3 with TRBJ2-7; 10 bases align to TRBD2. Trimming cost V 2 bases and J 6 bases; bases outside gene matches: 7. CDR1 is ENHRY, CDR2 SYGVKD, per germline. The CDR3 consists of 15 residues. The CDR3 DNA reads as TGTGCCATCAGTGAGGCTAGCGGGAGTTTGGTCGAGCAGTACTTC. Its protein is CAISEASGSLVEQYF.

The chain couples TRBV3-1 (or the pseudogene TRBV3-2) to TRBJ1-5, with 7 bases that match TRBD1. V lost 2 bases, J lost 2 bases, and 0 bases stayed unmatched. The germline gives CDR1 LGHDT, CDR2 YNNKEL (reference sequence). CDR3 length: 14 residues. In DNA form, the CDR3 reads TGTGCCAGCAGCCAAACAGGGGGCAATCAGCCCCAGCATTTT. Residues: CASSQTGGNQPQHF.

As DNA, the CDR3 is TGTGCCAGCAGCATCCCAGCGGGCTCCTACAATGAGCAGTTCTTC. Translation: CASSIPAGSYNEQFF. This sequence joins TRBV7-8 and TRBJ2-1, with D perhaps TRBD2 (6 bases). The CDR3 has 15 amino acids. The V gene's germline CDR1 is SGHVS and CDR2 FQNEAQ. Trimming removed 5 bases from V and 0 bases from J, with 11 bases in between.

A remark on this clone: The germline gene is not matched at one end of the junction; a read error may be the cause. Here the CDR3 DNA reads TGTGCCAGCAGCCTAGCGGGCTACACAGATACGCAGTATTTT. Translating it yields CASSLAGYTDTQYF. The genes are TRBV7-2 and TRBJ2-3; 8 nucleotides match TRBD2. Germline V gene data show CDR1 as SGHTA and CDR2 as FQGNSA. This CDR3 contains 14 residues. The full variable domain, in which reference TRBV7-2 and TRBJ2-3 provide the parts outside the CDR3, is GAGVSQSPSNKVTEKGKDVELRCDPISGHTALYWYRQSLGQGLEFLIYFQGNSAPDKSGLPSDRFSAERTGGSVSTLTIQRTQQEDSAVYLCASSLAGYTDTQYFGPGTRLTVL.

The CDR3 bases are TGTGCCAGCAGCTTAGCGATCACCCTAAGCGGGACAAGCACAGATACGCAGTATTTT. Translated: CASSLAITLSGTSTDTQYF. This chain links TRBV7-8 with TRBJ2-3; D is possibly TRBD2 (7 bases). V dropped 0 bases and J dropped 0 bases, with 19 bases sitting between them. CDR1 SGHVS and CDR2 FQNEAQ come from the germline V gene. This CDR3 spans 19 amino acids.

This clone was observed a few times. Other DNA sequences from this sample encode an identical CDR3 as well. The chain carries TRBV14 and TRBJ2-3; D gene unclear. Germline V CDR1 and CDR2: SGHDN, FVKESK. V was pared by 0 bases and J by 4 bases, with 14 bases between. The CDR3 sequence is 16 residues long. CDR3 sequence: CASSQESRNTPDTQYF. CDR3 nucleotides: TGTGCCAGCAGCCAAGAATCCCGAAATACACCAGATACGCAGTATTTT.

This chain uses TRBV15 with TRBJ2-7, with 7 positions matching TRBD1. The V gene's germline CDR1 is LNHNV and CDR2 YYDKDF (reference sequence). CDR3 length: 14 amino acids. The V segment lost 3 bases and the J segment 0 bases; nucleotides outside the gene matches: 2. This CDR3 is CATSRTGSSYEQYF. The CDR3 DNA reads as TGTGCCACCAGCAGGACAGGGAGCTCCTACGAGCAGTACTTC.